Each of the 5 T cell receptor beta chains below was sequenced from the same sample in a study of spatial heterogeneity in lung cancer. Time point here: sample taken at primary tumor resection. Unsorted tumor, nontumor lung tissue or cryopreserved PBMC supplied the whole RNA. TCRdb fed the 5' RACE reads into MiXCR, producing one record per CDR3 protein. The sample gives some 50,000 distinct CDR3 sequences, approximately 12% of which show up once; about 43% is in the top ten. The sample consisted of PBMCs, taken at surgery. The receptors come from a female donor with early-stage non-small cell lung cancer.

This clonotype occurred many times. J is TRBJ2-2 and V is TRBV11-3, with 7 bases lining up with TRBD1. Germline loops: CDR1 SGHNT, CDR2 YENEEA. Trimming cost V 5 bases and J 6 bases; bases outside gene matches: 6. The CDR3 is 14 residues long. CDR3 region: CASSARTGAGELFF. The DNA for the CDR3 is TGTGCCAGCAGCGCGAGGACAGGTGCCGGGGAGCTGTTTTTT.

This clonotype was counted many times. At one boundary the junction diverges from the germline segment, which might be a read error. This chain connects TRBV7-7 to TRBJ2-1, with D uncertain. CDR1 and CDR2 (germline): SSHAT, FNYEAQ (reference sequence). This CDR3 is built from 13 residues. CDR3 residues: CASSPDTYNEQFF. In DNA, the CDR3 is TGTGCTAGCAGCCCAGACACCTACAATGAGCAGTTCTTC.

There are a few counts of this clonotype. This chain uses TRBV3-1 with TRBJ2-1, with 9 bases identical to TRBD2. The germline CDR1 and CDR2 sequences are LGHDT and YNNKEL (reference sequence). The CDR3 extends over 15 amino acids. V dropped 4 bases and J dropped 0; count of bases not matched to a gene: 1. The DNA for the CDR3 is TGTGCCAGCAGCCGGGGACTAGCCTCCTACAATGAGCAGTTCTTC. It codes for CASSRGLASYNEQFF.

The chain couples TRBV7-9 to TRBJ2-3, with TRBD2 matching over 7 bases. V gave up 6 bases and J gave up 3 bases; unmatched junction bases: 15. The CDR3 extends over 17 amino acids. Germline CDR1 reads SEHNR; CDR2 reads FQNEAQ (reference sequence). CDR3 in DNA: TGTGCCAGCAGATCCCCCCGGACGGGGGGTTGGACAGATACGCAGTATTTT. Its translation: CASRSPRTGGWTDTQYF.

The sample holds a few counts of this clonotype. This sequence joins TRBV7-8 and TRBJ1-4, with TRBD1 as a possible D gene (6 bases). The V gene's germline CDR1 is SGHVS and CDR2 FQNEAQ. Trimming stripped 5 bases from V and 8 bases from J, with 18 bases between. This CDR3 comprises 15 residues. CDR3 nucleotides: TGTGCCAGCAGCCCGCGGACAACAGGGTCGGAAAAACTGTTTTTT. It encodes CASSPRTTGSEKLFF.